These 8 T cell receptor beta chains came from one sample sequenced in a study of Ad26.COV2.S vaccination and SARS-CoV-2 variants. Treatment in this sample: some 20 received Ad26.COV2.S at low or high dose, single or two shots; roughly 5 received placebo; per-sample allocation not given. Day 63 after the first vaccine or placebo injection was the time point for sampling. Assay: immunoSEQ multiplex PCR; the TCRdb copy retains only in-frame clones and omits some. The table lists some 370,000 clones, 80% to 90% of them singletons. Sequencing used peripheral blood, obtained in a trial of Ad26.COV2.S vaccine versus placebo. The source of these receptors is a person aged 18 to 59 who received the Ad26.COV2.S COVID-19 vaccine or a placebo.

J is TRBJ1-4 and V is TRBV3-1 (or the pseudogene TRBV3-2), with 7 bases fitting TRBD1. The CDR3 is 20 amino acids. V trimming: 1 base; J trimming: 0 bases; junction bases outside the gene matches: 14. Germline V gene lookup returns CDR1 LGHDT and CDR2 YNNKEL (reference sequence). The CDR3 sequence is CASSQAWWGQGGSTNEKLFF. CDR3 nucleotide sequence: TGTGCCAGCAGCCAAGCGTGGTGGGGGCAGGGGGGTTCAACTAATGAAAAACTGTTTTTT.

The chain is built from TRBV11-1 and TRBJ2-5, with D perhaps matching TRBD1 (6 bases). This CDR3 comprises 15 residues. Germline V gene data show CDR1 as SGHAT and CDR2 as FQDESV (reference sequence). The V gene lost 6 bases and the J gene lost 0 bases, with 14 bases spanning the gap. CDR3 DNA sequence: TGTGCCAGCAGTTACTCTACAGGGTACCAAGAGACCCAGTACTTC. This translates into CASSYSTGYQETQYF.

V usage is TRBV4-2 and J usage is TRBJ2-1; D possibly corresponds to TRBD1 (6 bases). Germline V gene data show CDR1 as LGHNA and CDR2 as YNFKEQ. This CDR3 region has 16 residues. The V end was cut by 7 bases, the J end by 8 bases, with 24 bases between. CDR3 sequence: CASTPLRDTPTHEQFF. The DNA for the CDR3 is TGTGCCAGCACACCACTCCGGGACACTCCGACCCATGAGCAGTTCTTC.

A single count supports this clone. The CDR3 nucleotides read TGTGCTAGTGGTTCCGGACGTGAGCAGTTCTTC. Translated, it gives CASGSGREQFF. The gene calls are TRBV12-5 and TRBJ2-1, with D unresolved. CDR3 size: 11 residues. Germline loops: CDR1 LGHNT, CDR2 FRNRAP. Deletions cut 4 bases from V and 9 bases from J, with 7 bases between.

The rearrangement joins TRBV5-6 to TRBJ2-3, with 11 nucleotides matching TRBD2. Trimming took 0 bases from V and 5 from J; bases not matched to a gene: 8. From germline, CDR1 is SGHDT and CDR2 YYEEEE. The CDR3 consists of 17 residues. CDR3 region: CASSLGILAGGVDTQYF. Here the CDR3 DNA reads TGTGCCAGCAGCTTGGGCATCCTAGCGGGAGGTGTAGATACGCAGTATTTT.

This chain connects TRBV23-1 to TRBJ1-1, with 7 bases identical to TRBD1. TRBV23-1 is given ORF status, its function remaining uncertain. Trimming removed 0 bases from V and 10 bases from J; junction bases left unmatched: 8. The CDR3 length is 14 residues. The CDR3 region has the DNA TGCGCCAGCAGTCAATCGAAACCAGGGGGGAGAGCTTTCTTT. This translates into CASSQSKPGGRAFF.

The genes are TRBV7-9 and TRBJ1-6, with D possibly matching TRBD1 (6 bases). Trimming stripped 3 bases from V and 5 bases from J, with 11 bases between. Germline CDR1 is SEHNR and CDR2 is FQNEAQ (reference sequence). The CDR3 covers 15 residues. The DNA for the CDR3 is TGTGCCAGCAGCTTTGGACAGCTTAATAATTCACCCCTCCACTTT. Encoded protein: CASSFGQLNNSPLHF.

This rearrangement joins TRBV27 to TRBJ2-7; 7 bases agree with TRBD2. In germline, CDR1 is MNHEY, CDR2 SMNVEV (reference sequence). The CDR3 is 13 residues long. V was pared by 9 bases and J by 7 bases, with 12 bases of the junction left unmatched. CDR3 amino acids: CASSPGTTREQYF. The CDR3 DNA sequence: TGTGCCAGTAGTCCAGGGACTACTAGGGAGCAGTACTTC.